The present T cell receptor (beta chain) was sequenced within a study of OX40 agonist ivuxolimab in advanced cancers. The CDR3 is made up of 15 amino acids. V dropped 6 bases and J dropped 1 base, with 15 bases sitting between them. Germline V gene data show CDR1 as SGHVS and CDR2 as FNYEAQ. Repertoires were generated with immunoSEQ multiplex PCR, while TCRdb's copy carries only in-frame clones and drops some. The table lists roughly 50,000 clones, around 88% of them singletons, with approximately 1.4% in the top ten. This clonotype was sampled from an adult with an advanced solid tumor such as melanoma, head and neck, liver or kidney cancer. This chain uses TRBV7-6 with TRBJ2-5; no clear D. The specimen comprised CD4+ or CD8+ T cells sorted from blood, sampled in a trial of the OX40 agonist ivuxolimab. The CDR3 DNA reads TGTGCCAGCAGACTTGGGGAAGGGCCCCAAGAGACCCAGTACTTC. Amino acid sequence: CASRLGEGPQETQYF.